Below are 13 T cell receptor beta chains sequenced from a single sample in a study of T cells in Graves' hyperthyroidism and ophthalmopathy. The source material, RNA transcripts, was used to amplify TCR beta CDR3 regions. When the TCR CDR3 underwent first-round RT-PCR, the HTBI primer set was used. TCRdb ran MiXCR on the multiplex PCR reads and lists one entry per CDR3 protein. Here the sample spans fewer than 700,000 distinct CDR3 sequences, around 15% being singletons. The sequencing input was blood. Every receptor here comes from a woman in her twenties or thirties with Graves' hyperthyroidism.

This clonotype was observed once. V is TRBV4-3 and J is TRBJ1-5, with a possible D match to TRBD1 (6 bases). Trimming cost V 4 bases and J 5 bases, with 15 bases left between them. There are 15 residues in the CDR3. CDR1 is LGHNA and CDR2 is YSLEER in the germline V gene. CDR3 nucleotide sequence: TGCGCCAGCAGCCGCGATGGACAGAGGGATCAGCCCCAGCATTTT. Translated, it gives CASSRDGQRDQPQHF.

This clonotype occurred many times. The rearrangement uses TRBV24-1 and TRBJ2-1, with TRBD2 matching over 11 bases. This CDR3 comprises 16 residues. From germline, CDR1 is KGHDR and CDR2 SFDVKD. Trimming at V came to 5 bases and at J to 8 bases, leaving 10 bases not matched to a gene. DNA of the CDR3: TGTGCCACCAGTGTTGCACTAGCGGGAGCTCGGTATGAGCAGTTCTTC. Translating it yields CATSVALAGARYEQFF.

This chain links TRBV5-1 with TRBJ2-7; D gene uncertain. Trimming took 0 bases from V and 3 from J, leaving 10 bases between them. The germline V gene has CDR1 SGHRS and CDR2 YFSETQ. The CDR3 runs to 14 residues. CDR3 protein: CASSLGPAHYEQYF. DNA for the CDR3: TGCGCCAGCAGCTTGGGTCCGGCCCACTACGAGCAGTACTTC.

The chain joins TRBV25-1 to TRBJ2-1; 9 nucleotides align to TRBD2. The CDR3 has 19 amino acids. With V trimmed by 2 bases and J by 9 bases, 20 bases remained unmatched. The germline gives CDR1 MGHDK, CDR2 SYGVNS. CDR3 region: CASSEGVAGGPQRGGEQFF. The CDR3 nucleotides are TGTGCCAGCAGTGAAGGAGTGGCGGGAGGGCCACAGAGAGGCGGTGAGCAGTTCTTC. Complete variable domain (other parts from reference TRBV25-1 and TRBJ2-1): EADIYQTPRYLVIGTGKKITLECSQTMGHDKMYWYQQDPGMELHLIHYSYGVNSTEKGDLSSESTVSRIRTEHFPLTLESARPSHTSQYLCASSEGVAGGPQRGGEQFFGPGTRLTVL.

This clonotype was detected a few times. The V and J genes are TRBV5-1 and TRBJ1-4, with TRBD1 identical over 9 bases. This CDR3 contains 14 residues. J was trimmed by 8 bases and V by 3 bases; bases with no gene match: 5. In germline, CDR1 is SGHRS, CDR2 YFSETQ. The CDR3 here is CASSYTGGGEKLFF. The CDR3 nucleotides are TGCGCCAGCAGCTATACAGGGGGCGGCGAAAAACTGTTTTTT.

This clonotype was recorded many times. The chain has TRBV6-6 and TRBJ2-3; the D gene could be TRBD1 or TRBD2 (5 bases each). The CDR3 sequence is 17 residues long. V was clipped by 2 bases and J by 0 bases, with 15 bases between them. Germline CDR1 is MNHNY and CDR2 is SVGAGI (reference sequence). The DNA for the CDR3 is TGTGCCAGCAGTTACCGAGGGGTCGACGGGAGCACAGATACGCAGTATTTT. This encodes CASSYRGVDGSTDTQYF.

This clonotype was seen only a few times. CDR3 sequence (DNA): TGTGCCAGCACCTTGGACGGCCGCTATGGCTACACCTTC. Translated, it gives CASTLDGRYGYTF. This rearrangement joins TRBV7-2 to TRBJ1-2; D remains unclear. The CDR3 loop spans 13 amino acids. The germline V and J ends were trimmed by 7 bases and 4 bases, with 13 bases remaining between them. Germline values: CDR1 SGHTA, CDR2 FQGNSA.

This clonotype was picked up a small number of times. This chain joins TRBV28 and TRBJ2-5, with D tentatively TRBD1 (5 bases). Looked up from germline, CDR1 is MDHEN and CDR2 is SYDVKM. The V end lost 11 bases, the J end lost 0 bases, and 10 bases lay between the germline ends. CDR3 length: 12 amino acids. DNA for the CDR3: TGTGCCTCGGCAGGGTACCAAGAGACCCAGTACTTC. Translation: CASAGYQETQYF.

The genes are TRBV20-1 and TRBJ2-7; D is undetermined. Germline CDR1 DFQATT, CDR2 SNEGSKA (reference sequence). CDR3 length: 16 amino acids. The V end was cut by 0 bases, the J end by 0 bases, with 15 bases between. CDR3 DNA: TGCAGTGCTAGAGATACGGGTGGCAGGAGCTCCTACGAGCAGTACTTC. It translates to CSARDTGGRSSYEQYF.

This clonotype was counted at least ten times. The chain combines TRBV20-1 with TRBJ2-7; D ambiguous. Trimming removed 4 bases from V and 1 base from J, with 8 bases in between. The CDR3 spans 12 residues. Germline CDR1 is DFQATT and CDR2 is SNEGSKA (reference sequence). CDR3 DNA sequence: TGCAGTGCTAATGCGGATTCCTACGAGCAGTACTTC. It codes for CSANADSYEQYF.

Many counts were recorded for this clonotype. The chain recombines TRBV7-2 with TRBJ2-1; D remains unclear. The length of the CDR3 is 15 residues. Looked up from germline, CDR1 is SGHTA and CDR2 is FQGNSA. Between the trimmed V and J ends, which lost 2 bases and 0 bases, there was a span of 8 bases. For the CDR3, the DNA is TGTGCCAGCAGCTTATCATTTAGCTCCTACAATGAGCAGTTCTTC. Translation gives CASSLSFSSYNEQFF. Variable domain in full (rest from reference TRBV7-2 and TRBJ2-1): GAGVSQSPSNKVTEKGKDVELRCDPISGHTALYWYRQSLGQGLEFLIYFQGNSAPDKSGLPSDRFSAERTGGSVSTLTIQRTQQEDSAVYLCASSLSFSSYNEQFFGPGTRLTVL.

This chain links TRBV4-1 with TRBJ2-1; D might be TRBD2 (5 bases). Trimming stripped 7 bases from V and 2 bases from J, with 27 bases between. Germline V gives CDR1 MGHRA, CDR2 YSYEKL. This CDR3 contains 19 residues. DNA of the CDR3: TGCGCCAGCACACAACTCCCCTTTGCCCGGAGCGGCCCCTACAATGAGCAGTTCTTC. Protein product: CASTQLPFARSGPYNEQFF.

This clonotype appeared a few times. The chain has TRBV28 and TRBJ2-6, with unresolved D. V dropped 1 base and J dropped 3 bases, with 10 bases sitting between them. CDR3 size: 16 residues. Germline V CDR1 and CDR2: MDHEN, SYDVKM. DNA of the CDR3: TGTGCCAGCAGTTTATCCCCCGCGAATGGGGCCAACGTCCTGACTTTC. Residues: CASSLSPANGANVLTF. Filled out from reference TRBV28 and TRBJ2-6, the complete variable domain reads DVKVTQSSRYLVKRTGEKVFLECVQDMDHENMFWYRQDPGLGLRLIYFSYDVKMKEKGDIPEGYSVSREKKERFSLILESASTNQTSMYLCASSLSPANGANVLTFGAGSRLTVL.